This T cell receptor (beta chain) stems from a study of blood T cell repertoires in COVID-19. On the study more broadly: Acute-phase and convalescent COVID-19 samples originated in the United States, Italy and Spain.

This CDR3 is 12 amino acids long. V gave up 3 bases and J gave up 6 bases, with 8 bases separating them. CDR1 and CDR2 (germline): ENHRY, SYGVKD. Participants' reported clinical history set cohort assignment. Before they entered the study, exposed participants had met a COVID-19 case within 2 weeks. Original data processing: Reference gene primers were amplified, and this amplification served to estimate nucleated cell counts. The table came from immunoSEQ multiplex PCR; TCRdb's copy has only in-frame clones and leaves some out. That table supplies the V and J calls and clone size; D and trimming were determined from the DNA. The sample lists roughly 230,000 clones, more than 75% seen once, with about 6.2% in the top ten. This clone showed up just a few times.

Sequencing input: PBMCs or T cells enriched from blood (not recorded which). The TCR sequence derives from a woman aged 50 to 65 who had been exposed to COVID-19. The V call is TRBV10-3, the J call TRBJ1-2; a possible D gene is TRBD1 (5 bases). The CDR3 DNA reads TGTGCCATCAGTGACCCAGGGAATGGCTACACCTTC. As protein: CAISDPGNGYTF.